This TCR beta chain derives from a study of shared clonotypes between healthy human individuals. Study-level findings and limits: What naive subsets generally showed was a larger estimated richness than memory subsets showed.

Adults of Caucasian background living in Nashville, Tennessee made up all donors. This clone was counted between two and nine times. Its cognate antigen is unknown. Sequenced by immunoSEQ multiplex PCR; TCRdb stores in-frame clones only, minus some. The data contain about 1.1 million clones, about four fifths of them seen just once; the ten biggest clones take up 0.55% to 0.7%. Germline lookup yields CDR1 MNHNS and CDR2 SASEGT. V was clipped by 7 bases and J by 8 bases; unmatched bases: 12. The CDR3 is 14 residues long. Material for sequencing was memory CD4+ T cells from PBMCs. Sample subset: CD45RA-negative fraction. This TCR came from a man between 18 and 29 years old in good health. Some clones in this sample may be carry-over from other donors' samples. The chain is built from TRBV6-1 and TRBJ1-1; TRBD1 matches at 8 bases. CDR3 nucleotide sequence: TGTGCCAGCATTGGGACAGGTTTCTTGTGGGAAGCTTTCTTT. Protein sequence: CASIGTGFLWEAFF.